These T cell receptor beta chains were read from a single sample in a study of long-term antiretroviral therapy in people with HIV. Sequencing used immunoSEQ multiplex PCR; TCRdb keeps in-frame clones, though not all of them. The sample holds some 18,000 clones, 80% seen once. The sample consisted of unsorted PBMCs, taken 0.1 years before starting antiretroviral therapy. The source of these receptors is a man between 18 and 35 years old with HIV. Each CDR3 is given with its conserved first and last residue. The order of the fields is D gene, J gene, clone size, V gene, CDR3 protein, CDR3 DNA. The D gene is left open where the match is weak. Clone size is stated in some rows and not others, as once, few, many or a class when expanded.

TRBD2 | TRBJ2-3 | NA | TRBV6-4 | CASSDTSGRSTDTQYF | TGTGCCAGCAGTGATACTAGCGGGAGGAGCACAGATACGCAGTATTTT
TRBD2 | TRBJ2-7 | once | TRBV7-6 | CASSPGPSGSYEQYF | TGTGCCAGCAGTCCAGGCCCGAGCGGGAGTTACGAGCAGTACTTC
TRBD2 | TRBJ2-7 | NA | TRBV28 | CASSPSSLTGGSYEQYF | TGTGCCAGCAGTCCTAGTAGCCTAACGGGAGGCTCTTACGAGCAGTACTTC
NA | TRBJ1-1 | few | TRBV28 | CASSLGTEAFF | TGTGCCAGCAGTTTAGGGACTGAAGCTTTCTTT
NA | TRBJ2-1 | NA | TRBV6-5 | CASSYVIPYNEQFF | TGTGCCAGCAGTTACGTCATCCCCTACAATGAGCAGTTCTTC
NA | TRBJ1-2 | NA | TRBV6-5 | CASSEGPYGYTF | TGTGCCAGCAGTGAAGGGCCCTATGGCTACACCTTC
TRBD1 | TRBJ2-2 | NA | TRBV7-9 | CASSLTGVPNTGELFF | TGTGCCAGCAGCCTTACAGGGGTTCCGAACACCGGGGAGCTGTTTTTT
NA | TRBJ2-5 | NA | TRBV14 | CASSQENQETQYF | TGTGCCAGCAGCCAAGAGAACCAAGAGACCCAGTACTTC
NA | TRBJ2-5 | NA | TRBV5-1 | CASSLQGGETQYF | TGCGCCAGCAGCCTACAGGGCGGGGAGACCCAGTACTTC
NA | TRBJ2-3 | NA | TRBV5-6 | CASSLYHSNTDTQYF | TGTGCCAGCAGCTTGTATCACAGTAACACAGATACGCAGTATTTT
NA | TRBJ1-1 | NA | TRBV6-1 | CATGGWANTEAFF | TGTGCCACGGGAGGGTGGGCGAACACTGAAGCTTTCTTT
NA | TRBJ2-2 | NA | TRBV7-2 | CASSSLVYPGELFF | TGTGCCAGCAGCTCACTAGTTTACCCCGGGGAGCTGTTTTTT
NA | TRBJ1-3 | NA | TRBV6-6 | CASTNAIKGNTIYF | TGTGCCAGCACCAACGCCATCAAAGGAAACACCATATATTTT
NA | TRBJ1-4 | NA | TRBV19 | CASTPTGSGDEKLFF | TGTGCCAGTACCCCCACAGGGTCGGGGGATGAAAAACTGTTTTTT
TRBD2 | TRBJ2-1 | NA | TRBV10-3 | CAISRLAGDWGYNEQFF | TGTGCCATCAGTCGACTAGCGGGGGACTGGGGATACAATGAGCAGTTCTTC
NA | TRBJ2-1 | NA | TRBV27 | CASRAGGASSYNEQFF | TGTGCCAGCAGGGCTGGGGGGGCGAGCTCCTACAATGAGCAGTTCTTC
NA | TRBJ2-2 | NA | TRBV25-1 | CASNAPGPGTGELFF | TGTGCCAGCAATGCGCCAGGGCCGGGGACCGGGGAGCTGTTTTTT
NA | TRBJ1-5 | NA | TRBV19 | CASSIGGSNQPQHF | TGTGCCAGTAGTATCGGGGGGTCCAATCAGCCCCAGCATTTT
NA | TRBJ2-2 | NA | TRBV15 | CATSIGGGQPGELFF | TGTGCCACCAGCATTGGGGGGGGGCAGCCCGGGGAGCTGTTTTTT
NA | TRBJ2-7 | NA | TRBV4-1 | CASSAPGHMYEQYF | TGCGCCAGCAGCGCTCCGGGACACATGTACGAGCAGTACTTC
NA | TRBJ2-3 | NA | TRBV28 | CASSLAGTDTQYF | TGTGCCAGCAGTTTGGCTGGCACAGATACGCAGTATTTT
NA | TRBJ1-2 | NA | TRBV4-3 | CASSQVRGNYGYTF | TGCGCCAGCAGCCAAGTTAGAGGGAACTATGGCTACACCTTC
NA | TRBJ2-1 | NA | TRBV27 | CASSSWGLNEQFF | TGTGCCAGCAGTTCATGGGGGCTCAATGAGCAGTTCTTC
NA | TRBJ2-2 | NA | TRBV29-1 | CSVEDPDSRGLTGELFF | TGCAGCGTTGAAGACCCGGACTCGCGGGGACTCACCGGGGAGCTGTTTTTT
NA | TRBJ1-2 | NA | TRBV6-5 | CASSYSRGGYGYTF | TGTGCCAGCAGTTACTCAAGGGGTGGCTATGGCTACACCTTC
NA | TRBJ2-1 | NA | TRBV19 | CASSPGDRLAYNEQFF | TGTGCCAGTAGTCCGGGTGACAGGTTAGCCTACAATGAGCAGTTCTTC
TRBD1 | TRBJ2-7 | NA | TRBV6-5 | CASSYTRQGAREQYF | TGTGCCAGCAGTTACACCCGACAGGGGGCCCGCGAGCAGTACTTC
NA | TRBJ1-3 | NA | TRBV6-6 | CASTITSGNTIYF | TGTGCCAGCACGATTACCTCTGGAAACACCATATATTTT
NA | TRBJ2-4 | NA | TRBV27 | CASSLRPVAKNIQYF | TGTGCCAGCAGTTTAAGACCGGTAGCCAAAAACATTCAGTACTTC
NA | TRBJ2-7 | few | TRBV7-9 | CASSFTGSGRIDEQYF | TGTGCCAGCAGCTTTACGGGCAGCGGGCGAATCGACGAGCAGTACTTC
NA | TRBJ2-7 | NA | TRBV5-6 | CASSLVHSYEQYF | TGTGCCAGCAGCTTGGTCCACTCCTACGAGCAGTACTTC
NA | TRBJ1-1 | NA | TRBV19 | CAPPRGQNTEAFF | TGTGCCCCGCCAAGGGGTCAGAACACTGAAGCTTTCTTT
NA | TRBJ1-1 | NA | TRBV25-1 | CASSVSLNTEAFF | TGTGCCAGCAGTGTATCGTTGAACACTGAAGCTTTCTTT
NA | TRBJ1-4 | NA | TRBV4-3 | CASSSPGSNEKLFF | TGCGCCAGCAGCTCCCCCGGGAGTAATGAAAAACTGTTTTTT
TRBD2 | TRBJ2-1 | NA | TRBV10-1 | CASSGLWGLGLAGVVEQFF | TGCGCCAGCAGCGGACTCTGGGGGTTGGGACTAGCGGGAGTCGTTGAGCAGTTCTTC